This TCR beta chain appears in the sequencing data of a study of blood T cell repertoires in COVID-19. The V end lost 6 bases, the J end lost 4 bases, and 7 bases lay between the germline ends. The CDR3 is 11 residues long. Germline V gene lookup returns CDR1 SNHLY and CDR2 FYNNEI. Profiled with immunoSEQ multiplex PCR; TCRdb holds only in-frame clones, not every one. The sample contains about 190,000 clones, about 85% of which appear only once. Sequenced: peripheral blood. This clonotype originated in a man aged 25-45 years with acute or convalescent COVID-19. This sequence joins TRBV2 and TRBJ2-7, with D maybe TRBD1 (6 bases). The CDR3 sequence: CASRGAYEQYF. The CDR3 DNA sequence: TGTGCCAGCAGGGGGGCTTACGAGCAGTACTTC.